The clone carrying this T cell receptor beta chain was picked up many times. Antigen unknown. The CDR3 is 12 residues long. Trimming removed 8 bases at V and 6 bases at J, with 14 bases between. The germline V gene has CDR1 ENHRY and CDR2 SYGVKD. This sample is drawn from a study of blood T cells in healthy people across ages. Study results and limitations: Naive T cell percentage strongly correlated with TCR beta diversity.

Sample-barcoded 5' priming and a J-beta primer mix drove a second PCR of about 6 to 12 cycles. TCRdb reanalysed the 5' RACE reads using MiXCR and keeps one entry per CDR3 protein. The profile shows 500,000 to 700,000 distinct CDR3 sequences, about 30% of them singletons. Drawing of peripheral blood yielded 7.5 to 10 milliliters from each donor. The sequence was collected from an elderly woman in good health. The rearrangement links TRBV10-3 to TRBJ2-7, with D possibly being TRBD2 (5 bases). Input material: blood. The CDR3 loop reads CAIGPDYVEQYF. The CDR3 region has the DNA TGTGCCATCGGTCCAGACTACGTCGAGCAGTACTTC.